This note documents a single T cell receptor beta chain sequence. Seattle's cohort entered during active infection and was followed longitudinally. The sample is drawn from a study of blood T cell repertoires in COVID-19. About the study: PBMCs, B-cell-depleted T cells, or T cells provided the cDNA or gDNA that made up the material.

The germline V and J ends were trimmed by 3 bases and 5 bases, with 13 bases remaining between them. This CDR3 spans 14 amino acids. Germline V gives CDR1 LGHDT, CDR2 YNNKEL (reference sequence). Assay: immunoSEQ multiplex PCR; the TCRdb copy retains only in-frame clones and omits some. The table has about 180,000 clones, over 65% seen once; the top ten hold roughly 18%. Sequenced: peripheral blood. The source is a person aged 65-85 years with COVID-19, enrolled during active disease. The chain carries TRBV3-1 (or the pseudogene TRBV3-2) and TRBJ2-5; weak D call: TRBD2 (6 bases). The CDR3 DNA sequence: TGTGCCAGCAGCCAGACTAGAGGTGGGGAGACCCAGTACTTC. Translating gives CASSQTRGGETQYF.